The clone carrying this T cell receptor beta chain turned up a few times. Its antigen is undetermined. The data derive from a study of T-cell memory formation after mild COVID-19. Germline assignment: CDR1 MNHEY and CDR2 SVGEGT. CDR3 length: 16 amino acids. V lost 0 bases to trimming and J lost 4 bases; unmatched junction nucleotides: 4. Broader study findings: Researchers found some responding clones in pre-infection memory, a sign that cross-reactive memory joined.

TCRdb re-called the 5' RACE reads through MiXCR, storing one row per CDR3 protein. The sample records roughly 370,000 distinct CDR3 sequences, about 16% being singletons. The sequence came from a man between 18 and 35 years old who had mild COVID-19 (a few samples of this study predate the infection). Cell type and time point are not known. Source material: PBMCs or a T cell subset sorted from them (not recorded which). The gene calls are TRBV6-2 or TRBV6-3 and TRBJ2-2; 8 nucleotides align to TRBD2. In nucleotides, the CDR3 is TGTGCCAGCAGTTACTCCTTCGGGGGGGGCACCGGGGAGCTGTTTTTT. It encodes CASSYSFGGGTGELFF.